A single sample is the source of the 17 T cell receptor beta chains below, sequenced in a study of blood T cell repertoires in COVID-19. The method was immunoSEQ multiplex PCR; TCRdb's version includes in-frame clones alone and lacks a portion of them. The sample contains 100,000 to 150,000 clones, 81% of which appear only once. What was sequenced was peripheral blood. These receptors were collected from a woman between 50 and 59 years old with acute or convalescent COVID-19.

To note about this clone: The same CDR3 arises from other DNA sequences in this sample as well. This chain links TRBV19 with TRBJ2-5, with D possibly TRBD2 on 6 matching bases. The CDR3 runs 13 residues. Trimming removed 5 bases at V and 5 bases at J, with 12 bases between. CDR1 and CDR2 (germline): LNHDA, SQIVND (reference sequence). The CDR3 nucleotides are TGTGCCAGTAGTTCACTAGCAGGGGAGACCCAGTACTTC. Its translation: CASSSLAGETQYF.

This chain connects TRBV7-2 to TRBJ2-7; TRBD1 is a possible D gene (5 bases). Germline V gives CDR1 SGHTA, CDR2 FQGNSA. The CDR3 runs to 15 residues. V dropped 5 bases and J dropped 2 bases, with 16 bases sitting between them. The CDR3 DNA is TGTGCCAGCAGCGCCCCGTGGGGCAGAACCTACGAGCAGTACTTC. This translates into CASSAPWGRTYEQYF.

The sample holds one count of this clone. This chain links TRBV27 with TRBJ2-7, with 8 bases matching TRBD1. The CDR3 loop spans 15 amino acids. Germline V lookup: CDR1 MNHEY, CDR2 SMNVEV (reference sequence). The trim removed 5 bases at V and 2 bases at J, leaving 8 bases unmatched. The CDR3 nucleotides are TGTGCCAGCAGTGTCGGGACAGGCCGCACCTACGAGCAGTACTTC. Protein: CASSVGTGRTYEQYF.

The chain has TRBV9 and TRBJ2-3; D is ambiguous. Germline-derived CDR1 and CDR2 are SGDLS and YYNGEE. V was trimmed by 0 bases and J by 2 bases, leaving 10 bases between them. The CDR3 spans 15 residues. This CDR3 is CASSVGGATTDTQYF. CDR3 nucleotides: TGTGCCAGCAGCGTAGGAGGAGCCACCACAGATACGCAGTATTTT.

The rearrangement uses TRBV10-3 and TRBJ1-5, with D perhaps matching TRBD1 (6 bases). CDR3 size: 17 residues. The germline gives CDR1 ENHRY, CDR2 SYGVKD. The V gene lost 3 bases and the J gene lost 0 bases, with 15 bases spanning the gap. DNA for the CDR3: TGTGCCATCAGTGACTCGACTGGGACACTTAGCAATCAGCCCCAGCATTTT. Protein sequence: CAISDSTGTLSNQPQHF.

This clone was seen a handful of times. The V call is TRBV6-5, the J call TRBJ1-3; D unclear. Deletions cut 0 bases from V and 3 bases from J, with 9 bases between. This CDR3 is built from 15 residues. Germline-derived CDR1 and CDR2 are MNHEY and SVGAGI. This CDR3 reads CASSYSPGGGNTIYF. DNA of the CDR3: TGTGCCAGCAGTTACTCCCCGGGTGGTGGAAACACCATATATTTT.

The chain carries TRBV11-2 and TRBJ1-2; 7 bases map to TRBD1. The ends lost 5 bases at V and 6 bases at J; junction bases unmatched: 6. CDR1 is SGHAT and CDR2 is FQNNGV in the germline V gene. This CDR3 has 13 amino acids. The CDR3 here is CASSRGGADGYTF. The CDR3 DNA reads TGTGCCAGCAGCCGAGGGGGCGCGGATGGCTACACCTTC.

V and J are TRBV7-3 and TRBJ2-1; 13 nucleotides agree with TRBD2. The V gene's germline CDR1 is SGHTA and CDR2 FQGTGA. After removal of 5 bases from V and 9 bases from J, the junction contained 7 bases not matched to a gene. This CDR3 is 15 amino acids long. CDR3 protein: CASSPGTSGNGEQFF. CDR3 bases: TGTGCCAGCAGCCCCGGGACTAGCGGGAATGGTGAGCAGTTCTTC.

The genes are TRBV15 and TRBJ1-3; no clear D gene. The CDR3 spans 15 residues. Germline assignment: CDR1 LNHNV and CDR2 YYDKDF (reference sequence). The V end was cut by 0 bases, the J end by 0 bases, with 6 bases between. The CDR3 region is CATSRDLNSGNTIYF. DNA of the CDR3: TGTGCCACCAGCAGAGATCTTAACTCTGGAAACACCATATATTTT.

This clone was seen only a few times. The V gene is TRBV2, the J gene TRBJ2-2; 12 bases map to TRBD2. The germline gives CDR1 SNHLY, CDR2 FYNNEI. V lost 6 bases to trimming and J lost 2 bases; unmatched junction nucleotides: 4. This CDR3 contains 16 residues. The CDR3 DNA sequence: TGTGCCAGCAGAGCTAGCGGGGGGGTAAACACCGGGGAGCTGTTTTTT. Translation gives CASRASGGVNTGELFF.

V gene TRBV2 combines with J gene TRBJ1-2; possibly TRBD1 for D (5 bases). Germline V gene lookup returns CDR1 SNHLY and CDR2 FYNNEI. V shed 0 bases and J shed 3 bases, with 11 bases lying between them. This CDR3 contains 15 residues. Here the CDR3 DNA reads TGTGCCAGCAGTGAAGCGGAGCGGGACTACTATGGCTACACCTTC. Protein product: CASSEAERDYYGYTF.

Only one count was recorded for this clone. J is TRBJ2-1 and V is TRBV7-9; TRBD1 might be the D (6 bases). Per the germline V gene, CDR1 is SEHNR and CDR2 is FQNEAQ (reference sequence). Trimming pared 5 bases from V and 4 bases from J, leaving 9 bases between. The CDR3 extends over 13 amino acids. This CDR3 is CASSDDRYNEQFF. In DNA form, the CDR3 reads TGTGCCAGCAGCGATGACAGGTACAATGAGCAGTTCTTC.

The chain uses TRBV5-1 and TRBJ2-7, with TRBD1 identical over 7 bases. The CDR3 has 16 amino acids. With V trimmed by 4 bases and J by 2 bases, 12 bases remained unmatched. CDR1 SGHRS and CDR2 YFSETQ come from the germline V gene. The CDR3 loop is CASSKSGTDLAYEQYF. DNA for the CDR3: TGCGCCAGCAGCAAGTCCGGGACAGACTTAGCCTACGAGCAGTACTTC.

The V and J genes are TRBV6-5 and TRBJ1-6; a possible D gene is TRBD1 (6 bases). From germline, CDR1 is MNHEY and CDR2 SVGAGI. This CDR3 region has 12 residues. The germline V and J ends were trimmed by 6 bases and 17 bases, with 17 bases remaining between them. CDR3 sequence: CASSDRTADIHF. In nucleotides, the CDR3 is TGTGCCAGCAGCGACAGGACGGCCGACATCCACTTT.

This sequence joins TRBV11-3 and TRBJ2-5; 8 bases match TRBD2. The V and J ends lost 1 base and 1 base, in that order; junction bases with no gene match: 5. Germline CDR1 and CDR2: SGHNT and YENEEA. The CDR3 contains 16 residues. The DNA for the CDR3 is TGTGCCAGCAGCTTAGGTGCGGGGGGCGCCCAAGAGACCCAGTACTTC. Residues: CASSLGAGGAQETQYF.

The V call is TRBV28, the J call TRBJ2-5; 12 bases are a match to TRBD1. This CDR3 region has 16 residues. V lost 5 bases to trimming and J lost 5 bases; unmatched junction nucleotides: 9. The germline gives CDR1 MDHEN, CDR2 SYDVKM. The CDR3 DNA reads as TGTGCCAGCAGTCCCCTTCCGGGACAGGGGGCTGAGACCCAGTACTTC. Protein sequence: CASSPLPGQGAETQYF.

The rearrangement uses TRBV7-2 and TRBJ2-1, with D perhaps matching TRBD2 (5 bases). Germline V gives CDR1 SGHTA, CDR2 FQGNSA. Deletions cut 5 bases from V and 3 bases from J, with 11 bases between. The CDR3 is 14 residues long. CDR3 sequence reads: CASSPSGYYNEQFF. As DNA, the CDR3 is TGTGCCAGCAGCCCGAGCGGATACTACAATGAGCAGTTCTTC.